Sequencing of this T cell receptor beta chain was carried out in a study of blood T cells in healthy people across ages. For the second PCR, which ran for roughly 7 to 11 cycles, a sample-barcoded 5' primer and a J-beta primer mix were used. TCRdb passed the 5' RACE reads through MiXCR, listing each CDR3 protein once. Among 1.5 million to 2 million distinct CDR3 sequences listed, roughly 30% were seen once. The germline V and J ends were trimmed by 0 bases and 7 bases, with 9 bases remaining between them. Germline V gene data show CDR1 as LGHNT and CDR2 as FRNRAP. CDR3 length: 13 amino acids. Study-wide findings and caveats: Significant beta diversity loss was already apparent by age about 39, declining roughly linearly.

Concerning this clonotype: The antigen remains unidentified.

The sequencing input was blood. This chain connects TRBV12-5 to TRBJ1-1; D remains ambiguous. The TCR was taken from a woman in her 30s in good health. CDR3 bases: TGTGCTAGTGGTTTGGTACTGGGCGGTGAAGCTTTCTTT. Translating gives CASGLVLGGEAFF.